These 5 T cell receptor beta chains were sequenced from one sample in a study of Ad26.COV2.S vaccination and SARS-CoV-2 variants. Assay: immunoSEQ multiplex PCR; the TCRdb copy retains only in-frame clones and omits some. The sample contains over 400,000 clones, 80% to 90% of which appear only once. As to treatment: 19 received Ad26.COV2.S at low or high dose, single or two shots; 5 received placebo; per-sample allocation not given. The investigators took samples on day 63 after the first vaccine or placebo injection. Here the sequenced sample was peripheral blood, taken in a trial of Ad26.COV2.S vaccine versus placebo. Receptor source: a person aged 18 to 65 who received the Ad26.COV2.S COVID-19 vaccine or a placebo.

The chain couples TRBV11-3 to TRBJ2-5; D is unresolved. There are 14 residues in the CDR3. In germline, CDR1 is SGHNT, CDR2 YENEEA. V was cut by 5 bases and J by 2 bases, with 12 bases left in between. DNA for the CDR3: TGTGCCAGCAGCGCCGTTGGAGCTCAAGAGACCCAGTACTTC. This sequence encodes CASSAVGAQETQYF.

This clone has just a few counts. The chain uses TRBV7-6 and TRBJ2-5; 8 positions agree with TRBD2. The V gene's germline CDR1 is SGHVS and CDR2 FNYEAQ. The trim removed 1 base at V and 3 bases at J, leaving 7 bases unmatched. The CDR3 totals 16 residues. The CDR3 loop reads CASSLVAGLGEETQYF. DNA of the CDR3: TGTGCCAGCAGCTTAGTTGCGGGACTAGGGGAAGAGACCCAGTACTTC.

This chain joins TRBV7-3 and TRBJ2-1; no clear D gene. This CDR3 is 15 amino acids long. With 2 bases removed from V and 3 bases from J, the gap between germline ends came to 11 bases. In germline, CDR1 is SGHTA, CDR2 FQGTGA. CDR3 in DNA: TGTGCCAGCAGCTTAGACGGCGGAAACTACAATGAGCAGTTCTTC. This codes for CASSLDGGNYNEQFF.

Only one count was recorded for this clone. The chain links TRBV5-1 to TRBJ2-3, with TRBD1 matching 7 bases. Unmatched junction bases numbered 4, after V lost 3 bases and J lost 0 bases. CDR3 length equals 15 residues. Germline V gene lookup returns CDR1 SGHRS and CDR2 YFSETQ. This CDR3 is CASSYGTASTDTQYF. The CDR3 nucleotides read TGCGCCAGCAGCTACGGGACAGCTAGCACAGATACGCAGTATTTT.

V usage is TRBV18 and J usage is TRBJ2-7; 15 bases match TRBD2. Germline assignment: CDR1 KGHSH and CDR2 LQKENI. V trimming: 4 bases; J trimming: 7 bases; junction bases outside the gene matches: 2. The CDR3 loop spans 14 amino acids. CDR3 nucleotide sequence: TGTGCCAGCTCACGAGGACTAGCGGGAGGGGAGCAGTACGTC. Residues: CASSRGLAGGEQYV.